A single sample gave rise to the 18 T cell receptor beta chains below, sequenced in a study of CD8+ T cells in alopecia areata. RNA extraction and reverse transcription yielded cDNA as sequencing template. Repertoires were generated with immunoSEQ multiplex PCR, while TCRdb's copy carries only in-frame clones and drops some. Here the sample spans roughly 250,000 clones, about two thirds being singletons. Here the sequenced sample was CD4+ T cells sorted from blood, taken at week 0. These receptors were taken from a human donor with alopecia areata.

This clone was seen a single time. The V and J genes are TRBV5-4 and TRBJ1-2; the match to TRBD1 covers 8 bases. The ends lost 4 bases at V and 4 bases at J; junction bases unmatched: 9. Germline V gene data show CDR1 as SGHNT and CDR2 as YYREEE (reference sequence). The CDR3 contains 15 residues. The CDR3 DNA sequence: TGTGCCAGCAGCCCACCTACTCAGGGGGCCTATGGCTACACCTTC. It yields the protein CASSPPTQGAYGYTF.

A single count supports this clone. The chain combines TRBV29-1 with TRBJ1-4; 8 positions match TRBD1. V lost 7 bases, J lost 3 bases, and 4 bases stayed unmatched. Germline lookup yields CDR1 SQVTM and CDR2 ANQGSEA. This CDR3 spans 13 amino acids. The CDR3 DNA sequence: TGCAGCGGAAGACAGGGGCCTAATGAAAAACTGTTTTTT. Translating it yields CSGRQGPNEKLFF.

This rearrangement joins TRBV30 to TRBJ1-2, with D maybe TRBD1 (6 bases). The CDR3 has 12 residues. V was pared by 0 bases and J by 8 bases, with 10 bases between. In germline, CDR1 is GTSNPN, CDR2 SVGIG (reference sequence). This CDR3 is CAWSVLGAGYTF. DNA for the CDR3: TGTGCCTGGAGTGTACTGGGGGCCGGCTACACCTTC.

This clone has only a few counts. This sequence joins TRBV29-1 and TRBJ1-1, with D possibly TRBD1 on 5 matching bases. The CDR3 spans 12 residues. Trimming took off 0 bases at V and 6 bases at J, with 8 bases between the two ends. The germline gives CDR1 SQVTM, CDR2 ANQGSEA. CDR3 nucleotide sequence: TGCAGCGTTGAAGACAGGGCAGCTGAAGCTTTCTTT. Translated, it gives CSVEDRAAEAFF.

This clone was recorded a few times. The CDR3 bases are TGTGCCAGCAGCTTAGATCGGGAAGAGCCCCAGCATTTT. Its translation is CASSLDREEPQHF. This chain links TRBV11-2 with TRBJ1-5; D not certain. V lost 0 bases, J lost 8 bases, and 8 bases lay in between. Germline-derived CDR1 and CDR2 are SGHAT and FQNNGV. The CDR3 is 13 amino acids.

The V gene is TRBV7-2, the J gene TRBJ1-6; 7 positions agree with TRBD1. The CDR3 contains 15 residues. Germline values: CDR1 SGHTA, CDR2 FQGNSA. Losses at the gene ends were 1 base for V and 8 bases for J; bases not matched to a gene: 5. DNA of the CDR3: TGTGCCAGCAGCTTAGGACAGGGTACGGATTCACCCCTCCACTTT. Residues: CASSLGQGTDSPLHF.

Worth noting for this clone: The junction departs from germline at one end; a sequencing error may be responsible. The V call is TRBV13, the J call TRBJ1-2; D is unclear. This CDR3 has 13 residues. Germline CDR1 PRHDT, CDR2 FYEKMQ (reference sequence). In nucleotides, the CDR3 is TGTGCCAGCAGCTTACGGGCAGTCTATCGCTACACCTTC. Its translation: CASSLRAVYRYTF.

This clone was seen only a few times. V is TRBV5-5 and J is TRBJ1-4; D uncertain. Trimming removed 0 bases at V and 8 bases at J, with 11 bases between. Per germline, CDR1 SGHKS and CDR2 YYEKEE (reference sequence). The CDR3 length is 14 residues. In DNA, the CDR3 is TGTGCCAGCAGCTTGGCCCCCTATGGGGAAAAACTGTTTTTT. Its translation is CASSLAPYGEKLFF.

The rearrangement joins TRBV29-1 to TRBJ2-3; 11 bases are a match to TRBD2. This CDR3 comprises 15 residues. Germline lookup yields CDR1 SQVTM and CDR2 ANQGSEA. Unmatched junction bases numbered 8, after V lost 4 bases and J lost 5 bases. The CDR3 DNA reads as TGCAGCGTTGTACTAGCGGGGGCCCAAGGAGATACGCAGTATTTT. Amino acid sequence: CSVVLAGAQGDTQYF.

This chain links TRBV30 with TRBJ2-6, with 8 bases lining up with TRBD1. V dropped 2 bases and J dropped 4; count of bases not matched to a gene: 7. This CDR3 is 16 amino acids long. Per the germline V gene, CDR1 is GTSNPN and CDR2 is SVGIG (reference sequence). The CDR3 protein is CAWSSPGGAGANVLTF. The CDR3 DNA reads as TGTGCCTGGAGTTCGCCAGGGGGCGCGGGGGCCAACGTCCTGACTTTC.

The chain links TRBV9 to TRBJ2-3, with D possibly TRBD2 on 5 matching bases. Trimming shortened V by 0 bases and J by 6 bases, and 11 bases separated the two germline ends. The CDR3 has 14 amino acids. Germline V gene sequence: CDR1 SGDLS, CDR2 YYNGEE. The CDR3 sequence: CASSVVGELDTQYF. CDR3 bases: TGTGCCAGCAGCGTAGTTGGGGAGCTTGATACGCAGTATTTT.

The genes are TRBV2 and TRBJ2-3, with 8 bases identical to TRBD2. CDR1 and CDR2 (germline): SNHLY, FYNNEI. This CDR3 has 15 amino acids. V dropped 5 bases and J dropped 3; count of bases not matched to a gene: 7. CDR3 sequence reads: CASSYRGGRTDTQYF. Here the CDR3 DNA reads TGTGCCAGCAGTTATCGGGGGGGCCGAACAGATACGCAGTATTTT.

This clone was picked up a small number of times. The V and J genes are TRBV4-1 and TRBJ2-1, with D possibly being TRBD1 (6 bases). V lost 0 bases, J lost 7 bases, and 16 bases lay in between. CDR3 length: 16 amino acids. The V gene's germline CDR1 is MGHRA and CDR2 YSYEKL. CDR3 nucleotides: TGCGCCAGCAGCCAAGAAGAATGGGACACGGTGAATGAGCAGTTCTTC. Its translation is CASSQEEWDTVNEQFF.

This clone was seen just once. The rearrangement joins TRBV29-1 to TRBJ2-1; 10 bases are a match to TRBD2. The CDR3 runs 12 residues. Losses at the gene ends were 7 bases for V and 4 bases for J; bases not matched to a gene: 1. CDR1 SQVTM and CDR2 ANQGSEA come from the germline V gene. The DNA of the CDR3 is TGCAGCGGGACTAGCGGATACAATGAGCAGTTCTTC. It yields the protein CSGTSGYNEQFF.

The chain joins TRBV30 to TRBJ2-3; weak D call: TRBD2 (7 bases). Germline CDR1 GTSNPN, CDR2 SVGIG (reference sequence). Trimming left V 0 bases short and J 8 bases short, with 15 bases between. CDR3 length equals 14 residues. CDR3 sequence reads: CAWSVLGRGSTQYF. CDR3 DNA: TGTGCCTGGAGTGTACTGGGGAGGGGGAGTACGCAGTATTTT. The full variable domain, with the rest looked up from reference TRBV30 and TRBJ2-3, is SQTIHQWPATLVQPVGSPLSLECTVEGTSNPNLYWYRQAAGRGLQLLFYSVGIGQISSEVPQNLSASRPQDRQFILSSKKLLLSDSGFYLCAWSVLGRGSTQYFGPGTRLTVL.

In regard to this clone: Other DNA sequences in this sample translate to the same CDR3. The chain carries TRBV29-1 and TRBJ2-4, with 9 bases identical to TRBD1. There are 12 residues in the CDR3. J lost 5 bases, V lost 4 bases, and 0 bases had no gene match. Germline V gene lookup returns CDR1 SQVTM and CDR2 ANQGSEA. In DNA, the CDR3 is TGCAGCGTTGGGACAGGGGAAAACATTCAGTACTTC. As protein: CSVGTGENIQYF.

This chain links TRBV27 with TRBJ2-2, with 9 bases aligning to TRBD2. Germline loops: CDR1 MNHEY, CDR2 SMNVEV (reference sequence). This CDR3 spans 14 amino acids. The J segment lost 12 bases and the V segment lost 4 bases, leaving 9 bases of the junction unmatched. This CDR3 is CASSSHVAGEKLFF. The CDR3 region has the DNA TGTGCCAGCAGTTCACATGTAGCGGGGGAGAAGCTGTTTTTT.

This sequence joins TRBV20-1 and TRBJ2-3; D is undetermined. V shed 6 bases and J shed 1 base, with 5 bases lying between them. This CDR3 comprises 11 residues. CDR1 DFQATT and CDR2 SNEGSKA come from the germline V gene (reference sequence). CDR3 nucleotides: TGCAGTGCCAAACGCACAGATACGCAGTATTTT. Protein product: CSAKRTDTQYF.